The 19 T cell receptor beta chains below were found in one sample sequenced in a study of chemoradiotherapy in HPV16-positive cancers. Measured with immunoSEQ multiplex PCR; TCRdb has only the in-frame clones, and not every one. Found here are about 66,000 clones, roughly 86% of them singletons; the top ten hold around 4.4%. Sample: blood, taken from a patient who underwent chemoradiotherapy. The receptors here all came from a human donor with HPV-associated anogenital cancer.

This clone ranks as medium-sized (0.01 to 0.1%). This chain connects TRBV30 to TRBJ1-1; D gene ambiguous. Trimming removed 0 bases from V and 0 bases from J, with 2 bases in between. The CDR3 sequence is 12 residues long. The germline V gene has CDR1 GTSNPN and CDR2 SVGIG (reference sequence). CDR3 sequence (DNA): TGTGCCTGGAGTGTTATGAACACTGAAGCTTTCTTT. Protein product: CAWSVMNTEAFF.

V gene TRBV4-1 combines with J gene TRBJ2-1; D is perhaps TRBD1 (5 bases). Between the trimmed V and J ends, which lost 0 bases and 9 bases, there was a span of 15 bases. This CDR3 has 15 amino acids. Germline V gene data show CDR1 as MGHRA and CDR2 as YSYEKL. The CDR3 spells CASSQDGAGASEQFF. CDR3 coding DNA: TGCGCCAGCAGCCAAGATGGGGCAGGAGCAAGTGAGCAGTTCTTC.

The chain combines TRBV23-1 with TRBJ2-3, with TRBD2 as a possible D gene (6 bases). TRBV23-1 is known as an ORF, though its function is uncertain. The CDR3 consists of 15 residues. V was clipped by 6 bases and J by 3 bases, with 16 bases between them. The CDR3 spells CASSGPGRETDTQYF. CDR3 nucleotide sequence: TGCGCCAGCAGCGGACCAGGGCGGGAAACAGATACGCAGTATTTT.

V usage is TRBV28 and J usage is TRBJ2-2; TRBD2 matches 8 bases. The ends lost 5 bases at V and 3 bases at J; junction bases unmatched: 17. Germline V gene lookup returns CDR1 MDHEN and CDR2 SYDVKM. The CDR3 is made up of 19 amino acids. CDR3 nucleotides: TGTGCCAGCAGTGCGAGTCTCGGACTAGCCGACCGACACACCGGGGAGCTGTTTTTT. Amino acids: CASSASLGLADRHTGELFF.

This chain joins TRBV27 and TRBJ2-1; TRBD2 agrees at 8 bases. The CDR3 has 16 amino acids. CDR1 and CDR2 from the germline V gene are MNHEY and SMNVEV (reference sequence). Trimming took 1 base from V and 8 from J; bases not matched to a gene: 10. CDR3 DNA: TGTGCCAGCAGTTTATATAGTAGCGGGGAGGGGTATGAGCAGTTCTTC. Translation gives CASSLYSSGEGYEQFF.

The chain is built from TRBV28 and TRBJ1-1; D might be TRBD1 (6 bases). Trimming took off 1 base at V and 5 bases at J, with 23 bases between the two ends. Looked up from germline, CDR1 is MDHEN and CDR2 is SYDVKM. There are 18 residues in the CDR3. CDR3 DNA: TGTGCCAGCAGTTTATATGGAGGGGGGACCGTTTTAACGACTGAAGCTTTCTTT. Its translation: CASSLYGGGTVLTTEAFF.

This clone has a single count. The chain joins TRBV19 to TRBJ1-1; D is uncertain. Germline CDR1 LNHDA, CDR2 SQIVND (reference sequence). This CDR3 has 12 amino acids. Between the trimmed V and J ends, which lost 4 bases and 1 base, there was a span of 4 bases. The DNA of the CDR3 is TGTGCCAGTAGTAGAGGGAACACTGAAGCTTTCTTT. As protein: CASSRGNTEAFF.

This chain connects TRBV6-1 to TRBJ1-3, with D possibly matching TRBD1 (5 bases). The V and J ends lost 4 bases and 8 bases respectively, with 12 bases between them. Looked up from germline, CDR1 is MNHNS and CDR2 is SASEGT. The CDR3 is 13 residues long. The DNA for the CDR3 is TGTGCCAGCAGTGGACAGCTCCGGGACACCATATATTTT. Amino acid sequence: CASSGQLRDTIYF.

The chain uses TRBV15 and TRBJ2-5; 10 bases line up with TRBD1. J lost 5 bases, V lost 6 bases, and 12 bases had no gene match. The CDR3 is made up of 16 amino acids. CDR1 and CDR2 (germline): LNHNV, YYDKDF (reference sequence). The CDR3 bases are TGTGCCACCAGTACCGACCGGGAGACAGGGGGCGAGACCCAGTACTTC. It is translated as CATSTDRETGGETQYF.

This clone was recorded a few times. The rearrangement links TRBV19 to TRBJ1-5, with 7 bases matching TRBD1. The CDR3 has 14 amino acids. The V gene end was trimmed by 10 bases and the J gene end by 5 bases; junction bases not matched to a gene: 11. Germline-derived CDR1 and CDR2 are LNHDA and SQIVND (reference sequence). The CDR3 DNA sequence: TGTGCCACCACGAGGGACAGTTCCTATCAGCCCCAGCATTTT. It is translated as CATTRDSSYQPQHF.

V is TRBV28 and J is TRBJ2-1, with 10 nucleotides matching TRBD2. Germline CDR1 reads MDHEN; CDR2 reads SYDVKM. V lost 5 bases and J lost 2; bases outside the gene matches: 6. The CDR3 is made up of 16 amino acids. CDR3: CASSEVTSGTYNEQFF. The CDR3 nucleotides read TGTGCCAGCAGTGAAGTCACTAGCGGGACCTACAATGAGCAGTTCTTC.

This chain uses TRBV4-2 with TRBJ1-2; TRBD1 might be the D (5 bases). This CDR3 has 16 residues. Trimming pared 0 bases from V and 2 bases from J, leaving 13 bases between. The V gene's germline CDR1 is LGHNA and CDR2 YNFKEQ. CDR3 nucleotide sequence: TGTGCCAGCAGCCAAGATCTTATGGGACGGAACTATGGCTACACCTTC. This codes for CASSQDLMGRNYGYTF.

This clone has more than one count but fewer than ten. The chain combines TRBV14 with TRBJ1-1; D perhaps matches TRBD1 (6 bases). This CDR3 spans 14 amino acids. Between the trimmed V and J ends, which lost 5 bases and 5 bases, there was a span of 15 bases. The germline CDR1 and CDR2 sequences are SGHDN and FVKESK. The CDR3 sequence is CASSYRADRTEAFF. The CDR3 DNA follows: TGTGCCAGCAGCTACAGGGCTGACAGGACTGAAGCTTTCTTT.

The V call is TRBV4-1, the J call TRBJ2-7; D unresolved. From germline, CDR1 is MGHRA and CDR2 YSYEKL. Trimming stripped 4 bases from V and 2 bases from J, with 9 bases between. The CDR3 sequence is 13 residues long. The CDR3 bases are TGCGCCAGCAGCCTTGTAGTTACCTACGAGCAGTACTTC. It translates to CASSLVVTYEQYF.

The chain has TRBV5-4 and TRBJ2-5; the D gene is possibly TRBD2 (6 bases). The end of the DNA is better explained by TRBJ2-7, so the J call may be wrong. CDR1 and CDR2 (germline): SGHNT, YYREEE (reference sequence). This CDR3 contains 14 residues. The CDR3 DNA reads TGTGCCAGCAGCCATGACGGGGGTTCCTACGAGCAGTACTTC. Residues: CASSHDGGSYEQYF.

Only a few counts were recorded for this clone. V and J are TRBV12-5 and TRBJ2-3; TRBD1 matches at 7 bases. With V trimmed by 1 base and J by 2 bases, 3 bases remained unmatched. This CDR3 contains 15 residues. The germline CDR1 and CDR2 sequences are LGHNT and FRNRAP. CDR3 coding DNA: TGTGCTAGTGGTTTGGGACAGGGAGCCACAGATACGCAGTATTTT. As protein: CASGLGQGATDTQYF.

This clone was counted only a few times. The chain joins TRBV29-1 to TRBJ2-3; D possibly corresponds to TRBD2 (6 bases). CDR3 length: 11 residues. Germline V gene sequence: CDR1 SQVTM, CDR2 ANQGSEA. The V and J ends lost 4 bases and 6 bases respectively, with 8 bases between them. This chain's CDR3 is CSVALADTQYF. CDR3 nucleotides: TGCAGCGTTGCCCTAGCGGATACGCAGTATTTT.

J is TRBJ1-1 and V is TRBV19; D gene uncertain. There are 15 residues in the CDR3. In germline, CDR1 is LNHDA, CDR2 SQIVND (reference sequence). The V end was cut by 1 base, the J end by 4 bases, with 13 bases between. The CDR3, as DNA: TGTGCCAGTAGTATAGTCGGGGTGGTGGGCACTGAAGCTTTCTTT. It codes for CASSIVGVVGTEAFF.

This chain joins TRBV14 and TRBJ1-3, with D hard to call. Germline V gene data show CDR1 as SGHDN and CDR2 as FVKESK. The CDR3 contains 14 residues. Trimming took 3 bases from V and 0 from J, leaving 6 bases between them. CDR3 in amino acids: CASSQEFSGNTIYF. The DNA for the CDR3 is TGTGCCAGCAGCCAGGAGTTCTCTGGAAACACCATATATTTT.